This T cell receptor (beta chain) was captured in a study of blood T cell repertoires in COVID-19. Study context: Both acute and convalescent COVID-19 samples were obtained from the United States, Italy and Spain. T cells, B-cell-depleted T cells, or PBMCs supplied cDNA or gDNA.

This CDR3 spans 13 amino acids. Germline V gene lookup returns CDR1 SGHTA and CDR2 FQGTGA. Trimming stripped 4 bases from V and 1 base from J, with 7 bases between. Original data processing: How many nucleated cells were present was estimated from reference gene primer amplification. The table came from immunoSEQ multiplex PCR; TCRdb's copy has only in-frame clones and leaves some out. The V and J calls and clone size come from that table; D and trimming were worked out from the DNA. The sample has under 100,000 clones, roughly four fifths seen once. This chain uses TRBV7-3 with TRBJ1-1; D is perhaps TRBD1 (5 bases). The specimen was peripheral blood. The origin of this receptor is a man between 60 and 75 years old with acute or convalescent COVID-19. CDR3 nucleotide sequence: TGTGCCAGCAGCTCGGACAAGAACACTGAAGCTTTCTTT. Translation gives CASSSDKNTEAFF.